This T cell receptor (beta chain) was retrieved from a study of untreated major depressive disorder. V lost 4 bases and J lost 0, with 9 bases in between. Germline V gene sequence: CDR1 MNHEY, CDR2 SMNVEV (reference sequence). This CDR3 has 14 amino acids. For sex, age, current smoking status and body mass index, every depressed patient had a pairwise-matched non-depressed control. Each donor gave approximately 30 ml of EDTA blood. Libraries were prepared by immunoSEQ multiplex PCR; TCRdb keeps only in-frame clonotypes and omits some of them. The sample yields 20,000 or so clones, 70% to 90% seen once.

The clonotype originates from a woman younger than 45 in good health. The chain carries TRBV27 and TRBJ1-2; no clear D. The sample consisted of CD4+ T cells from PBMCs. The CDR3 sequence is CASSSVRTNYGYTF. CDR3 coding DNA: TGTGCCAGCAGTTCAGTCCGAACTAACTATGGCTACACCTTC.